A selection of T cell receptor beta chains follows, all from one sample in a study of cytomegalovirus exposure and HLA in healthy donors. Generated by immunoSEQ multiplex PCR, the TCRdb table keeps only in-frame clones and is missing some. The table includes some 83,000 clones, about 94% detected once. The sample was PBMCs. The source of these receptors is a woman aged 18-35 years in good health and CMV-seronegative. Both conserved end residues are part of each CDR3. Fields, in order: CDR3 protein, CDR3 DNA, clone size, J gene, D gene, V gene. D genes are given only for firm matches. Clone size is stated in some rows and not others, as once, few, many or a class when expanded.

CDR3 protein: CASSFGGGLEQYF
CDR3 DNA: TGTGCCAGCAGTTTCGGTGGCGGTCTCGAGCAGTACTTC
clone size: -
J gene: TRBJ2-7
D gene: -
V gene: TRBV28

CDR3 protein: CASSLGLGSVPQETQYF
CDR3 DNA: TGTGCCAGCAGCTTGGGGCTGGGGAGCGTACCCCAAGAGACCCAGTACTTC
clone size: -
J gene: TRBJ2-5
D gene: -
V gene: TRBV5-8

CDR3 protein: CASSLGGSSTKPLNNEQFF
CDR3 DNA: TGTGCCAGCAGCTTAGGCGGGAGTAGTACCAAACCCCTTAACAATGAGCAGTTCTTC
clone size: once
J gene: TRBJ2-1
D gene: TRBD2
V gene: TRBV5-6

CDR3 protein: CASSPPKSSGEQFF
CDR3 DNA: TGTGCCAGCAGCCCCCCGAAGAGTTCCGGTGAGCAGTTCTTC
clone size: -
J gene: TRBJ2-1
D gene: -
V gene: TRBV7-3

CDR3 protein: CASRQDRVASPLHF
CDR3 DNA: TGTGCCAGCCGGCAGGACAGGGTGGCTTCACCCCTCCACTTT
clone size: -
J gene: TRBJ1-6
D gene: TRBD1
V gene: TRBV7-8

CDR3 protein: CASSSPGTAWSEAFF
CDR3 DNA: TGTGCCAGCAGTTCTCCCGGGACAGCGTGGAGTGAAGCTTTCTTT
clone size: -
J gene: TRBJ1-1
D gene: TRBD1
V gene: TRBV28

CDR3 protein: CASSSSGRPFTDTQYF
CDR3 DNA: TGTGCCAGCAGTAGTAGCGGGAGGCCATTCACAGATACGCAGTATTTT
clone size: -
J gene: TRBJ2-3
D gene: TRBD2
V gene: TRBV6-6

CDR3 protein: CAWSVREGSEAFF
CDR3 DNA: TGTGCCTGGAGTGTACGGGAGGGTAGTGAAGCTTTCTTT
clone size: -
J gene: TRBJ1-1
D gene: -
V gene: TRBV30

CDR3 protein: CASSLEGRPNEKLFF
CDR3 DNA: TGTGCCAGCAGCTTGGAGGGGCGACCTAATGAAAAACTGTTTTTT
clone size: -
J gene: TRBJ1-4
D gene: -
V gene: TRBV11-2

CDR3 protein: CATSRGQAYNEQFF
CDR3 DNA: TGTGCCACCAGCAGAGGCCAGGCTTACAATGAGCAGTTCTTC
clone size: once
J gene: TRBJ2-1
D gene: -
V gene: TRBV15

CDR3 protein: CASSLGRGLAENYNEQFF
CDR3 DNA: TGCGCCAGCAGCTTGGGCCGCGGACTAGCGGAAAACTACAATGAGCAGTTCTTC
clone size: -
J gene: TRBJ2-1
D gene: TRBD2
V gene: TRBV5-1

CDR3 protein: CASSLGISTDTQYF
CDR3 DNA: TGCGCCAGCAGCTTGGGTATCAGCACAGATACGCAGTATTTT
clone size: -
J gene: TRBJ2-3
D gene: -
V gene: TRBV5-1

CDR3 protein: CASSQGDRENTEAFF
CDR3 DNA: TGCGCCAGCAGCCAAGGGGACAGGGAGAACACTGAAGCTTTCTTT
clone size: -
J gene: TRBJ1-1
D gene: TRBD1
V gene: TRBV4-1

CDR3 protein: CASSARQGADTQYF
CDR3 DNA: TGTGCCAGCAGCGCCCGACAGGGAGCAGATACGCAGTATTTT
clone size: -
J gene: TRBJ2-3
D gene: TRBD1
V gene: TRBV9

CDR3 protein: CASSAQQGTGNTIYF
CDR3 DNA: TGTGCCAGTAGTGCCCAACAGGGAACTGGAAACACCATATATTTT
clone size: -
J gene: TRBJ1-3
D gene: -
V gene: TRBV19

CDR3 protein: CASSQEFTAGLNTEAFF
CDR3 DNA: TGCGCCAGCAGCCAAGAGTTCACCGCAGGGTTGAACACTGAAGCTTTCTTT
clone size: -
J gene: TRBJ1-1
D gene: -
V gene: TRBV4-3

CDR3 protein: CARSGQGGHQPQHF
CDR3 DNA: TGTGCCAGATCAGGACAGGGCGGACATCAGCCCCAGCATTTT
clone size: -
J gene: TRBJ1-5
D gene: TRBD1
V gene: TRBV6-1

CDR3 protein: CASMGLAGGNSTDTQYF
CDR3 DNA: TGCGCCAGCATGGGACTAGCGGGGGGTAATAGCACAGATACGCAGTATTTT
clone size: few
J gene: TRBJ2-3
D gene: TRBD2
V gene: TRBV10-1

CDR3 protein: CASSLATGTNTEAFF
CDR3 DNA: TGTGCCAGCAGTTTAGCTACAGGGACGAACACTGAAGCTTTCTTT
clone size: -
J gene: TRBJ1-1
D gene: -
V gene: TRBV27

CDR3 protein: CSVAGQDPIFSGNTIYF
CDR3 DNA: TGCAGCGTTGCAGGACAGGACCCTATTTTCTCTGGAAACACCATATATTTT
clone size: -
J gene: TRBJ1-3
D gene: TRBD1
V gene: TRBV29-1

CDR3 protein: CAWSVGTGGAGQPQHF
CDR3 DNA: TGTGCCTGGAGTGTAGGGACAGGGGGCGCGGGGCAGCCCCAGCATTTT
clone size: -
J gene: TRBJ1-5
D gene: TRBD1
V gene: TRBV30

CDR3 protein: CATSRDIIGVYEQYF
CDR3 DNA: TGTGCCACCAGCAGAGATATTATCGGGGTCTACGAGCAGTACTTC
clone size: -
J gene: TRBJ2-7
D gene: -
V gene: TRBV15

CDR3 protein: CSAQPYELPETQYF
CDR3 DNA: TGCAGCGCCCAACCCTATGAACTCCCAGAGACCCAGTACTTC
clone size: -
J gene: TRBJ2-5
D gene: -
V gene: TRBV29-1

CDR3 protein: CASSLWELGYTF
CDR3 DNA: TGTGCCAGCAGTTTATGGGAGCTCGGCTACACCTTC
clone size: -
J gene: TRBJ1-2
D gene: -
V gene: TRBV28

CDR3 protein: CASSVQGTHSPLHF
CDR3 DNA: TGTGCCAGCAGTGTTCAGGGAACTCATTCACCCCTCCATTTT
clone size: -
J gene: TRBJ1-6
D gene: -
V gene: TRBV2

CDR3 protein: CASSDDPGGADTQYF
CDR3 DNA: TGTGCCAGCAGTGATGACCCGGGAGGGGCAGATACGCAGTATTTT
clone size: -
J gene: TRBJ2-3
D gene: TRBD2
V gene: TRBV2

CDR3 protein: CASSPSQETQYF
CDR3 DNA: TGTGCCAGCTCACCTTCACAAGAGACCCAGTACTTC
clone size: -
J gene: TRBJ2-5
D gene: -
V gene: TRBV18

CDR3 protein: CASSQENTDTQYF
CDR3 DNA: TGCGCCAGCAGCCAGGAGAACACAGATACGCAGTATTTT
clone size: -
J gene: TRBJ2-3
D gene: -
V gene: TRBV4-3

CDR3 protein: CAWTPGQRNRGYTF
CDR3 DNA: TGTGCCTGGACCCCGGGACAGCGAAATCGAGGCTACACCTTC
clone size: -
J gene: TRBJ1-2
D gene: TRBD1
V gene: TRBV30

CDR3 protein: CASSPIRDRGTYGYTF
CDR3 DNA: TGTGCCAGCAGCCCGATCCGGGACAGGGGAACCTATGGCTACACCTTC
clone size: once
J gene: TRBJ1-2
D gene: TRBD1
V gene: TRBV9

CDR3 protein: CASSLGQATNTGELFF
CDR3 DNA: TGTGCCAGCAGCTTGGGACAGGCGACGAACACCGGGGAGCTGTTTTTT
clone size: -
J gene: TRBJ2-2
D gene: TRBD1
V gene: TRBV7-6

CDR3 protein: CASSLAPGLAGAGELFF
CDR3 DNA: TGTGCCAGCAGCTTAGCCCCAGGACTAGCGGGGGCCGGGGAGCTGTTTTTT
clone size: -
J gene: TRBJ2-2
D gene: TRBD2
V gene: TRBV7-2

CDR3 protein: CAISESGVSPYGYTF
CDR3 DNA: TGTGCCATCAGTGAGTCCGGGGTTTCTCCCTATGGCTACACCTTC
clone size: -
J gene: TRBJ1-2
D gene: -
V gene: TRBV10-3

CDR3 protein: CASSQAITEVNGYTF
CDR3 DNA: TGTGCCAGCAGCCAAGCTATCACCGAAGTTAATGGCTACACCTTC
clone size: -
J gene: TRBJ1-2
D gene: -
V gene: TRBV14

CDR3 protein: CASSVYLALGGETQYF
CDR3 DNA: TGTGCCAGCAGCGTTTATTTGGCCCTTGGGGGCGAGACCCAGTACTTC
clone size: once
J gene: TRBJ2-5
D gene: -
V gene: TRBV13

CDR3 protein: CASSGGTGGLYEQYF
CDR3 DNA: TGTGCCAGCAGTGGCGGGACAGGGGGCTTATACGAGCAGTACTTC
clone size: few
J gene: TRBJ2-7
D gene: TRBD1
V gene: TRBV2

CDR3 protein: CASSAQGGETQYF
CDR3 DNA: TGTGCCAGCAGTGCGCAGGGAGGTGAGACCCAGTACTTC
clone size: -
J gene: TRBJ2-5
D gene: -
V gene: TRBV6-1

CDR3 protein: CASGPARRGDTQYF
CDR3 DNA: TGTGCCAGCGGCCCGGCGAGACGGGGAGATACGCAGTATTTT
clone size: -
J gene: TRBJ2-3
D gene: -
V gene: TRBV6-1

CDR3 protein: CAWSTGQGVQPQHF
CDR3 DNA: TGTGCCTGGAGTACCGGACAGGGTGTTCAGCCCCAGCATTTT
clone size: -
J gene: TRBJ1-5
D gene: TRBD1
V gene: TRBV30

CDR3 protein: CASRPPTGTGINEQFF
CDR3 DNA: TGTGCCAGCAGGCCCCCTACCGGGACAGGGATCAATGAGCAGTTCTTC
clone size: once
J gene: TRBJ2-1
D gene: TRBD1
V gene: TRBV14

CDR3 protein: CASINRLAGGNEQFF
CDR3 DNA: TGTGCCAGCATTAACCGACTAGCGGGAGGCAATGAGCAGTTCTTC
clone size: -
J gene: TRBJ2-1
D gene: TRBD2
V gene: TRBV6-4

CDR3 protein: CASSLAAWSTGELFF
CDR3 DNA: TGTGCCAGTAGTTTGGCGGCCTGGAGCACCGGGGAGCTGTTTTTT
clone size: few
J gene: TRBJ2-2
D gene: -
V gene: TRBV19

CDR3 protein: CASSRVAGGNTDTQYF
CDR3 DNA: TGTGCCAGCAGCCGTGTTGCGGGAGGAAACACAGATACGCAGTATTTT
clone size: -
J gene: TRBJ2-3
D gene: TRBD2
V gene: TRBV4-2

CDR3 protein: CASSLLGPSGSYEQYF
CDR3 DNA: TGTGCCAGCAGTCTCCTAGGTCCTAGCGGGAGCTACGAGCAGTACTTC
clone size: -
J gene: TRBJ2-7
D gene: TRBD2
V gene: TRBV6-6

CDR3 protein: CASSEGTDFYGYTF
CDR3 DNA: TGTGCCAGCAGTGAAGGGACAGACTTCTATGGCTACACCTTC
clone size: few
J gene: TRBJ1-2
D gene: -
V gene: TRBV6-1

CDR3 protein: CATSRAQQGGTEAFF
CDR3 DNA: TGTGCCACCAGCAGAGCCCAACAGGGGGGCACTGAAGCTTTCTTT
clone size: once
J gene: TRBJ1-1
D gene: TRBD1
V gene: TRBV15

CDR3 protein: CASSPPSLAGTTDTQYF
CDR3 DNA: TGTGCCAGCTCACCACCGTCTCTAGCGGGAACTACAGATACGCAGTATTTT
clone size: -
J gene: TRBJ2-3
D gene: TRBD2
V gene: TRBV18

CDR3 protein: CASSYSFGSGNTIYF
CDR3 DNA: TGTGCCAGCAGTTACTCCTTCGGCTCTGGAAACACCATATATTTT
clone size: -
J gene: TRBJ1-3
D gene: -
V gene: TRBV6-5

CDR3 protein: CASSKPRIQGLNYGYTF
CDR3 DNA: TGTGCCAGCAGCAAACCTCGGATTCAGGGCTTGAACTATGGCTACACCTTC
clone size: -
J gene: TRBJ1-2
D gene: -
V gene: TRBV21-1

CDR3 protein: CASSYSGQGNTEAFF
CDR3 DNA: TGTGCCAGCAGTTACTCGGGTCAGGGAAACACTGAAGCTTTCTTT
clone size: -
J gene: TRBJ1-1
D gene: -
V gene: TRBV6-5

CDR3 protein: CASSLTGSPYNSPLHF
CDR3 DNA: TGTGCCAGCAGTTTAACAGGGAGTCCCTATAATTCACCCCTCCACTTT
clone size: once
J gene: TRBJ1-6
D gene: -
V gene: TRBV27

CDR3 protein: CASSEYKQGLLYNSPLHF
CDR3 DNA: TGTGCCAGCAGTGAATATAAACAGGGGTTACTATATAATTCACCCCTCCACTTT
clone size: -
J gene: TRBJ1-6
D gene: TRBD1
V gene: TRBV25-1

CDR3 protein: CASSLGQAFSSNSPLHF
CDR3 DNA: TGTGCCAGCAGCTTGGGACAGGCCTTCTCCTCTAATTCACCCCTCCACTTT
clone size: -
J gene: TRBJ1-6
D gene: -
V gene: TRBV5-4

CDR3 protein: CASRRGGERNNEQFF
CDR3 DNA: TGTGCCAGCAGGCGAGGCGGGGAACGAAACAATGAGCAGTTCTTC
clone size: -
J gene: TRBJ2-1
D gene: -
V gene: TRBV7-8

CDR3 protein: CASSVGGQVNYGYTF
CDR3 DNA: TGTGCCAGCAGCGTGGGTGGACAGGTGAACTATGGCTACACCTTC
clone size: once
J gene: TRBJ1-2
D gene: TRBD1
V gene: TRBV5-4

CDR3 protein: CASSQKERFETQYF
CDR3 DNA: TGTGCCAGCTCACAAAAGGAGCGGTTTGAGACCCAGTACTTC
clone size: -
J gene: TRBJ2-5
D gene: -
V gene: TRBV18

CDR3 protein: CASTPGGASNSPLHF
CDR3 DNA: TGTGCCAGCACCCCGGGGGGGGCGAGCAATTCACCCCTCCACTTT
clone size: -
J gene: TRBJ1-6
D gene: -
V gene: TRBV7-6

CDR3 protein: CASSPGDSLYEQYF
CDR3 DNA: TGTGCCAGTAGTCCGGGGGACAGTCTTTACGAGCAGTACTTC
clone size: -
J gene: TRBJ2-7
D gene: -
V gene: TRBV19

CDR3 protein: CSVEGTDSTDTQYF
CDR3 DNA: TGCAGCGTTGAGGGCACAGATAGCACAGATACGCAGTATTTT
clone size: -
J gene: TRBJ2-3
D gene: -
V gene: TRBV29-1